The following is a T cell receptor beta chain sequence with its context. The sample belongs to a study of OX40 agonist ivuxolimab in advanced cancers. Sequenced by immunoSEQ multiplex PCR; TCRdb stores in-frame clones only, minus some. The sample has around 80,000 clones, 87% seen once. The CDR3 has 15 residues. CDR1 SGHVS and CDR2 FQNEAQ come from the germline V gene. After removal of 1 base from V and 7 bases from J, the junction contained 9 bases not matched to a gene. This chain links TRBV7-8 with TRBJ1-2; 7 bases map to TRBD1. The receptor was isolated from an adult with an advanced solid tumor such as melanoma, head and neck, liver or kidney cancer. Sequenced here: CD4+ or CD8+ T cells sorted from blood, sampled in a trial of the OX40 agonist ivuxolimab. The CDR3 here is CASSLVWQGVSGYTF. The CDR3 nucleotides are TGTGCCAGCAGCTTAGTATGGCAGGGGGTGTCTGGCTACACCTTC.